One sample yielded the 24 T cell receptor beta chains listed below, sequenced in a study of blood T cell repertoires in COVID-19. The assay was immunoSEQ multiplex PCR, and TCRdb's table has in-frame clones only and misses some. Altogether roughly 50,000 clones are present, 85% to 90% being singletons, with the ten largest covering around 27%. Sample: peripheral blood. Source of these receptors: a human donor in a cohort sampled during active COVID-19.

This clone showed up just a few times. The chain couples TRBV29-1 to TRBJ2-3; 8 bases line up with TRBD2. With V trimmed by 6 bases and J by 6 bases, 5 bases remained unmatched. Germline V gene lookup returns CDR1 SQVTM and CDR2 ANQGSEA. The CDR3 length is 12 residues. As DNA, the CDR3 is TGCAGCGTCCCGGGACTAGTGGATACGCAGTATTTT. As protein: CSVPGLVDTQYF.

The V call is TRBV3-1 (or the pseudogene TRBV3-2), the J call TRBJ2-3; D not certain. The CDR3 consists of 14 residues. V was clipped by 1 base and J by 6 bases, with 11 bases between them. From germline, CDR1 is LGHDT and CDR2 YNNKEL (reference sequence). The CDR3 loop is CASSQGADADTQYF. The DNA for the CDR3 is TGTGCCAGCAGCCAAGGGGCCGACGCGGATACGCAGTATTTT.

The V and J genes are TRBV19 and TRBJ1-2, with TRBD1 as a possible D gene (6 bases). The V end lost 4 bases, the J end lost 6 bases, and 9 bases lay between the germline ends. Germline V gene lookup returns CDR1 LNHDA and CDR2 SQIVND (reference sequence). CDR3 length: 12 amino acids. The DNA of the CDR3 is TGTGCCAGTAGTAACAGGGCAGATGGCTACACCTTC. As protein: CASSNRADGYTF. Full variable domain (outside the CDR3, taken from reference TRBV19 and TRBJ1-2): DGGITQSPKYLFRKEGQNVTLSCEQNLNHDAMYWYRQDPGQGLRLIYYSQIVNDFQKGDIAEGYSVSREKKESFPLTVTSAQKNPTAFYLCASSNRADGYTFGSGTRLTVV.

The chain recombines TRBV3-1 (or the pseudogene TRBV3-2) with TRBJ2-7; 7 nucleotides line up with TRBD1. The trim removed 1 base at V and 3 bases at J, leaving 6 bases unmatched. This CDR3 region has 15 residues. Germline assignment: CDR1 LGHDT and CDR2 YNNKEL (reference sequence). The CDR3 DNA reads as TGTGCCAGCAGCCAAGGACGTTCAGGGGGCTACGAGCAGTACTTC. Translated: CASSQGRSGGYEQYF.

The rearrangement uses TRBV3-1 (or the pseudogene TRBV3-2) and TRBJ1-5; D might be TRBD1 (5 bases). The CDR3 runs 13 residues. V was cut by 4 bases and J by 4 bases, with 8 bases left in between. In germline, CDR1 is LGHDT, CDR2 YNNKEL (reference sequence). The CDR3 spells CASSLSGNQPQHF. CDR3 sequence (DNA): TGTGCCAGCAGCCTTTCAGGGAATCAGCCCCAGCATTTT.

This rearrangement joins TRBV6-6 to TRBJ1-5; D might be TRBD1 (6 bases). The length of the CDR3 is 15 residues. Germline V CDR1 and CDR2: MNHNY, SVGAGI (reference sequence). V was shortened by 2 bases and J by 7 bases, with 15 bases between the two germline ends. CDR3: CASSYADRKGQPQHF. CDR3 bases: TGTGCCAGCAGTTACGCAGACAGGAAGGGGCAGCCCCAGCATTTT.

V and J are TRBV2 and TRBJ2-3, with TRBD2 matching 15 bases. V lost 6 bases to trimming and J lost 2 bases; unmatched junction nucleotides: 9. The germline V gene has CDR1 SNHLY and CDR2 FYNNEI. This CDR3 contains 18 residues. As DNA, the CDR3 is TGTGCCAGCAGCACCGGGGGACTAGCGGGGGGATACACAGATACGCAGTATTTT. It encodes CASSTGGLAGGYTDTQYF.

In nucleotides, the CDR3 is TGTGCCAGCAGCGCCCCCGGGACAGCCCTCTACGAGCAGTACTTC. It specifies CASSAPGTALYEQYF. The chain has TRBV5-6 and TRBJ2-7; 7 bases are shared with TRBD1. Losses at the gene ends were 4 bases for V and 3 bases for J; bases not matched to a gene: 10. There are 15 residues in the CDR3. Looked up from germline, CDR1 is SGHDT and CDR2 is YYEEEE.

This clone was seen a handful of times. The V and J genes are TRBV6-4 and TRBJ1-5, with D tentatively TRBD1 (5 bases). Germline-derived CDR1 and CDR2 are MRHNA and SNTAGT. Trimming shortened V by 4 bases and J by 9 bases, and 16 bases separated the two germline ends. The CDR3 runs 14 residues. As DNA, the CDR3 is TGTGCCAGCAGTGTCGAAGACAGCGAACCGCCCCAGCATTTT. Amino acids: CASSVEDSEPPQHF.

The chain's CDR3 is CASSVGGYTGELFF. The CDR3 DNA sequence: TGTGCCAGCAGCGTAGGCGGCTACACCGGGGAGCTGTTTTTT. The V gene is TRBV9, the J gene TRBJ2-2; D gene uncertain. V was cut by 0 bases and J by 3 bases, with 6 bases left in between. The germline V gene encodes CDR1 SGDLS and CDR2 YYNGEE. The CDR3 length is 14 residues.

V usage is TRBV6-1 and J usage is TRBJ2-7; unclear D gene. Germline V gene sequence: CDR1 MNHNS, CDR2 SASEGT. The CDR3 spans 13 residues. Trimming removed 1 base from V and 4 bases from J, with 8 bases in between. The CDR3 spells CASSEVEWYEQYF. The CDR3, as DNA: TGTGCCAGCAGTGAAGTGGAGTGGTACGAGCAGTACTTC.

The chain links TRBV2 to TRBJ1-2; tentatively, D is TRBD1 (6 bases). The ends were cut back, 10 bases at V and 3 bases at J, with 12 bases in the middle. The CDR3 consists of 12 residues. CDR1 and CDR2 from the germline V gene are SNHLY and FYNNEI. The CDR3 reads CANRGSDYGYTF. The CDR3 bases are TGTGCCAATAGGGGGAGCGACTATGGCTACACCTTC.

The chain uses TRBV28 and TRBJ2-5, with D uncertain. Germline V gene lookup returns CDR1 MDHEN and CDR2 SYDVKM. Deletions cut 0 bases from V and 5 bases from J, with 4 bases between. This CDR3 region has 12 residues. The CDR3 reads CASSLWRETQYF. DNA for the CDR3: TGTGCCAGCAGTTTATGGAGGGAGACCCAGTACTTC.

The rearrangement joins TRBV11-2 to TRBJ2-3, with a possible D match to TRBD2 (6 bases). The CDR3 totals 15 residues. Germline assignment: CDR1 SGHAT and CDR2 FQNNGV. Between the trimmed V and J ends, which lost 5 bases and 4 bases, there was a span of 16 bases. The DNA of the CDR3 is TGTGCCAGCAGCCCACGTAGGGGCGGGGCAGATACGCAGTATTTT. Amino acids: CASSPRRGGADTQYF.

The chain employs TRBV9 and TRBJ1-1; D is possibly TRBD1 (6 bases). This CDR3 spans 15 amino acids. Looked up from germline, CDR1 is SGDLS and CDR2 is YYNGEE. V gave up 3 bases and J gave up 4 bases, with 16 bases separating them. In DNA form, the CDR3 reads TGTGCCAGCAGCGCGGGGGGGCAGGGAGCCACTGAAGCTTTCTTT. It yields the protein CASSAGGQGATEAFF.

This chain uses TRBV29-1 with TRBJ2-7, with a weak D call TRBD2 (5 bases). V gave up 0 bases and J gave up 7 bases, with 7 bases separating them. This CDR3 spans 11 amino acids. Germline assignment: CDR1 SQVTM and CDR2 ANQGSEA. CDR3: CSVEDGGEQYF. The DNA for the CDR3 is TGCAGCGTTGAAGACGGCGGGGAGCAGTACTTC.

This clone was seen a handful of times. The rearrangement uses TRBV5-1 and TRBJ1-5; 7 positions match TRBD1. The CDR3 covers 15 residues. After removal of 3 bases from V and 1 base from J, the junction contained 4 bases not matched to a gene. Germline V CDR1 and CDR2: SGHRS, YFSETQ. The DNA of the CDR3 is TGCGCCAGCAGCTCCTCGGGACAGAGCAATCAGCCCCAGCATTTT. This codes for CASSSSGQSNQPQHF.

This clone was counted only a few times. The chain combines TRBV6-5 with TRBJ1-1, with a tentative D call TRBD1 (5 bases). Germline values: CDR1 MNHEY, CDR2 SVGAGI. V lost 2 bases and J 0 bases, leaving 7 bases between the germline ends. The CDR3 length is 14 residues. CDR3 nucleotide sequence: TGTGCCAGCAGTTACCAGGGTTTGAACACTGAAGCTTTCTTT. Translation: CASSYQGLNTEAFF.

Turning to this clone: Distinct nucleotide sequences in the sample also encode this CDR3. CDR3: CASSPRTGGNYGYTF. In DNA, the CDR3 is TGCGCCAGCAGCCCGAGGACGGGGGGCAACTATGGCTACACCTTC. The chain recombines TRBV4-1 with TRBJ1-2; a weak D match, TRBD1 (6 bases). This CDR3 contains 15 residues. CDR1 is MGHRA and CDR2 is YSYEKL in the germline V gene. The V end was cut by 4 bases, the J end by 2 bases, with 14 bases between.

The chain recombines TRBV24-1 with TRBJ1-1; TRBD1 matches at 10 bases. This CDR3 region has 16 residues. Germline V gene data show CDR1 as KGHDR and CDR2 as SFDVKD. The V gene end was trimmed by 3 bases and the J gene end by 5 bases; junction bases not matched to a gene: 8. CDR3: CATSDPGTGDGTEAFF. The DNA for the CDR3 is TGTGCCACCAGTGATCCTGGGACAGGGGATGGGACTGAAGCTTTCTTT.

The chain is built from TRBV7-9 and TRBJ2-7; 10 bases fit TRBD1. Germline V gene lookup returns CDR1 SEHNR and CDR2 FQNEAQ (reference sequence). This CDR3 spans 15 amino acids. Trimming at V came to 4 bases and at J to 1 base, leaving 4 bases not matched to a gene. The CDR3: CASSSGQGFSYEQYF. The CDR3 nucleotides are TGTGCCAGCAGCTCGGGACAGGGGTTTTCCTACGAGCAGTACTTC.

This clone occurred once. V and J are TRBV11-2 and TRBJ1-6; no firm D call. Germline V gene sequence: CDR1 SGHAT, CDR2 FQNNGV. Between the trimmed V and J ends, which lost 0 bases and 5 bases, there was a span of 8 bases. This CDR3 comprises 15 residues. CDR3: CASSLDWGDNSPLHF. The CDR3 DNA reads TGTGCCAGCAGCTTAGATTGGGGAGATAATTCACCCCTCCACTTT. Using reference TRBV11-2 and TRBJ1-6 for the parts outside the CDR3, the full variable domain is EAGVAQSPRYKIIEKRQSVAFWCNPISGHATLYWYQQILGQGPKLLIQFQNNGVVDDSQLPKDRFSAERLKGVDSTLKIQPAKLEDSAVYLCASSLDWGDNSPLHFGNGTRLTVT.

The chain combines TRBV27 with TRBJ2-1; 7 nucleotides agree with TRBD2. The CDR3 extends over 13 amino acids. V dropped 6 bases and J dropped 6; count of bases not matched to a gene: 5. CDR1 and CDR2 (germline): MNHEY, SMNVEV (reference sequence). The CDR3 region is CASRLAGANEQFF. In DNA, the CDR3 is TGTGCCAGCAGATTGGCGGGAGCCAATGAGCAGTTCTTC.

This rearrangement joins TRBV6-5 to TRBJ2-7; 9 bases fit TRBD1. Germline V gene sequence: CDR1 MNHEY, CDR2 SVGAGI. J was trimmed by 3 bases and V by 0 bases; bases with no gene match: 0. The CDR3 runs 14 residues. CDR3 residues: CASSYSGQGYEQYF. The CDR3 region has the DNA TGTGCCAGCAGTTACTCGGGACAGGGCTACGAGCAGTACTTC.